This is a list of T cell receptor beta chains from one sample in a study of shared clonotypes between healthy human individuals. Libraries were prepared by immunoSEQ multiplex PCR; TCRdb keeps only in-frame clonotypes and omits some of them. The repertoire holds 2 million to 3 million clones, with 80% to 95% as singletons. The specimen sequenced was naive CD4+ T cells from PBMCs. The receptors stem from a man aged 18 to 29 in good health. Some clones in this sample may be carry-over from other donors' samples. Both conserved end residues are trimmed from each CDR3.

V: TRBV28; CDR3: ASSYWTGGDGETQY
V: TRBV6-5; CDR3: ASSSGYNSGNTIY
V: TRBV29-1; CDR3: SVGRSSYEQY
V: TRBV14; CDR3: ASTPDAYEQY
V: TRBV10-3; CDR3: ATSTGDPYEQY
V: TRBV12-5; CDR3: ASGSDRSTDTQY
V: TRBV7-9; CDR3: ARAPTGANVLT
V: TRBV7-9; CDR3: ASSISGTEGEAF
V: TRBV7-8; CDR3: ASSPHASGEQF
V: TRBV25-1; CDR3: ASSELRQLF
V: TRBV7-3; CDR3: ASSPAPGLGAGYT
V: TRBV28; CDR3: ASTVRTGSNYGYT
V: TRBV9; CDR3: ASSALKARTGPGPGGDEQY
V: TRBV2; CDR3: ASSPGTGDDEQY
V: TRBV23-1; CDR3: ASSHVHSDRGTEESGANVLT
V: TRBV9; CDR3: ASSVDQGRSTDTQY
V: TRBV5-1; CDR3: ASSLDGVAGRDEQF
V: TRBV6-1; CDR3: ASNWVSRANQPQH
V: TRBV29-1; CDR3: SVVPFGQNTGELF
V: TRBV5-6; CDR3: ASSLDRGVKETQY
V: TRBV5-5; CDR3: ASSEYTEAF
V: TRBV7-9; CDR3: ASSFTTSGGVDTQY
V: TRBV5-1; CDR3: ASSVMAGGLAHNEQF
V: TRBV19; CDR3: ASGQDSHEQY
V: TRBV6-5; CDR3: ASRRQINEKLF
V: TRBV28; CDR3: ASSFSGGGGAGYT
V: TRBV29-1; CDR3: SVEQGTGVETQY
V: TRBV6-6; CDR3: ASSRPNPMVSYEQY
V: TRBV5-1; CDR3: ASSLEATSTDTQY
V: TRBV4-1; CDR3: ASSHGAGSPGDTQY
V: TRBV28; CDR3: ASSHLRQGGSQETQY